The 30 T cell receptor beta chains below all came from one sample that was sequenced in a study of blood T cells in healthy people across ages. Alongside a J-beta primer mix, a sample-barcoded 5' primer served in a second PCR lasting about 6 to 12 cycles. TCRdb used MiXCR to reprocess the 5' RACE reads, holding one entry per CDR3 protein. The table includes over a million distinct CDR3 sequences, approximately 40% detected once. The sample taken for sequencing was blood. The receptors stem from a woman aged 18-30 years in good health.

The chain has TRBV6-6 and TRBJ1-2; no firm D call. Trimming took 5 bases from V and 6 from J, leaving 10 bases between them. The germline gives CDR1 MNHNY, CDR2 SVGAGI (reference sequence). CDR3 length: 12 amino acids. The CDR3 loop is CASSPRVDGYTF. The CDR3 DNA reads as TGTGCCAGCAGTCCGCGGGTGGATGGCTACACCTTC.

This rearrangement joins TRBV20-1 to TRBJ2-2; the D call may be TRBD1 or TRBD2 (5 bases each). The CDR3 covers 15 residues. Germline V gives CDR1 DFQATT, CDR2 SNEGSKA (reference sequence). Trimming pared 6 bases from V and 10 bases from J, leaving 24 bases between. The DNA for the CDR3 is TGCAGTGCGCTGAATACCGGGACCGCCGCCGAGGAGCTGTTTTTT. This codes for CSALNTGTAAEELFF.

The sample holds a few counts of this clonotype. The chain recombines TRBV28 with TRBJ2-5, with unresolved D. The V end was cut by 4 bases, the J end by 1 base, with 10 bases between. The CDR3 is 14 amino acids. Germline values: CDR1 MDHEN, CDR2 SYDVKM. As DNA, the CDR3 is TGTGCCAGCAGTTCGACGGAACTCCAAGAGACCCAGTACTTC. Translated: CASSSTELQETQYF.

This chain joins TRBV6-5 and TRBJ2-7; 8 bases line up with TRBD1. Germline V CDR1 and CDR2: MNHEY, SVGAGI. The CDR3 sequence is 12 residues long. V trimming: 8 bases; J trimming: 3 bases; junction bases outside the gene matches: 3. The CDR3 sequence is CASQTGVYEQYF. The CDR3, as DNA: TGTGCCAGCCAGACAGGGGTCTACGAGCAGTACTTC.

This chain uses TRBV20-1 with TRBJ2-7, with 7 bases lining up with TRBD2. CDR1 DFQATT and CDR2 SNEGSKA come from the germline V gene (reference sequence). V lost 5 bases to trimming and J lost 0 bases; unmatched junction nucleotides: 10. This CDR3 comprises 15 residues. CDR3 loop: CSADTGTTSSYEQYF. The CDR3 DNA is TGCAGTGCTGATACCGGGACTACGAGCTCCTACGAGCAGTACTTC.

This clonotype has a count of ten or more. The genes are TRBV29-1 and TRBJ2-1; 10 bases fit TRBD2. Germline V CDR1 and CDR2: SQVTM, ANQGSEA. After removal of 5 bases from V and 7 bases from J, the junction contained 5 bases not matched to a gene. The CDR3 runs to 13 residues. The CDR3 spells CSVTSGKRNEQFF. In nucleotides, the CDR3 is TGCAGCGTTACTAGCGGGAAGAGAAATGAGCAGTTCTTC.

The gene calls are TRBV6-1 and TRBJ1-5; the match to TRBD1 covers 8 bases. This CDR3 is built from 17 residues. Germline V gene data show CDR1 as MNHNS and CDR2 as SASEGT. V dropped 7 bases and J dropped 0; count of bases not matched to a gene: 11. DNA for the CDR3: TGTGCCAGCAAGTCCGGGACAGGCCTCTATAGCAATCAGCCCCAGCATTTT. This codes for CASKSGTGLYSNQPQHF.

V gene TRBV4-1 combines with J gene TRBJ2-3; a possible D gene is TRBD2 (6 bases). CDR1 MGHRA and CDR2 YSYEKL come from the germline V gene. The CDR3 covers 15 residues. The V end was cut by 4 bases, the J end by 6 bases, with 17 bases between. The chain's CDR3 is CASSLEGLKEDTQYF. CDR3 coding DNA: TGCGCCAGCAGCCTCGAAGGACTAAAAGAGGATACGCAGTATTTT.

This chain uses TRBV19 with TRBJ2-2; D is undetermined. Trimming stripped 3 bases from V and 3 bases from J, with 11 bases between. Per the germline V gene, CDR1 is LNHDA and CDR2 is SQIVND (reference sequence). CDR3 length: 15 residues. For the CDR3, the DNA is TGTGCCAGTAGTATTGAAAGGTTGGACACCGGGGAGCTGTTTTTT. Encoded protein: CASSIERLDTGELFF.

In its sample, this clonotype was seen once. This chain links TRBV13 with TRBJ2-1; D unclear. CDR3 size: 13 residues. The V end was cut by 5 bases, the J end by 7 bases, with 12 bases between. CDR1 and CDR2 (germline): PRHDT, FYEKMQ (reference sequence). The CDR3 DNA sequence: TGTGCCAGCAGCCCACAGCTATCAAATGAGCAGTTCTTC. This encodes CASSPQLSNEQFF.

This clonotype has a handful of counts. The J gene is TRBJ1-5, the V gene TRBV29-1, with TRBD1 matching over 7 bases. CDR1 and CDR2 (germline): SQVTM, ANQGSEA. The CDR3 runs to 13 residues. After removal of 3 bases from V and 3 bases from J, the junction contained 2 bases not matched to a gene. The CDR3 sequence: CSVETGFNQPQHF. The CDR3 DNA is TGCAGCGTTGAGACAGGGTTCAATCAGCCCCAGCATTTT.

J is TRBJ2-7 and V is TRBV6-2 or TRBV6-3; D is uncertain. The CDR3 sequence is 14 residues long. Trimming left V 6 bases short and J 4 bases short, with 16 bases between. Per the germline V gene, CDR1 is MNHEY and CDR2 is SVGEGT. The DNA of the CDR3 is TGTGCCAGCAGGTTACCGGAGTCGCTTTACGAGCAGTACTTC. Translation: CASRLPESLYEQYF.

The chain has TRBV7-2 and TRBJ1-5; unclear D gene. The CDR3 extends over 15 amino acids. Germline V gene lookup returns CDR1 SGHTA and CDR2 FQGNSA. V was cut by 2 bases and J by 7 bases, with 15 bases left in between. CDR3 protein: CASSLLPPEGQPQHF. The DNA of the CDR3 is TGTGCCAGCAGCTTACTACCCCCAGAAGGCCAGCCCCAGCATTTT.

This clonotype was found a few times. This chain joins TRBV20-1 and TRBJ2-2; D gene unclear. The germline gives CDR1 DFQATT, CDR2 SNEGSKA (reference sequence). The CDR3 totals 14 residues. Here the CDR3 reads CSAQAPRHTGELFF. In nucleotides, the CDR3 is TGCAGCGCCCAGGCACCTCGACACACCGGGGAGCTGTTTTTT.

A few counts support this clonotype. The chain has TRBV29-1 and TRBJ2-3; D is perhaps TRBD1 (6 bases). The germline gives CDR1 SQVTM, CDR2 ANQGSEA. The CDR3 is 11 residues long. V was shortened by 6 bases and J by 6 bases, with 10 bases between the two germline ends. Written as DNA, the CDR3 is TGCAGCGTCGCCACAGGGGATACGCAGTATTTT. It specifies CSVATGDTQYF.

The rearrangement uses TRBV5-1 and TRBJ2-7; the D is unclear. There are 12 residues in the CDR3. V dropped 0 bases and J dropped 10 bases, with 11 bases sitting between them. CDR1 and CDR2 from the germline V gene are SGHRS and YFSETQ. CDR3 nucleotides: TGCGCCAGCAGCTTGGGGGAAAGGAACCAGTACTTC. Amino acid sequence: CASSLGERNQYF.

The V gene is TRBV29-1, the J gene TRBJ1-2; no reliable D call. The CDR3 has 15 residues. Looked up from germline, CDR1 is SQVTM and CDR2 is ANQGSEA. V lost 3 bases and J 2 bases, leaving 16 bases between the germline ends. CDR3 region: CSVESGPQRNYGYTF. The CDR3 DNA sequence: TGCAGCGTTGAGTCAGGTCCACAGAGAAACTATGGCTACACCTTC.

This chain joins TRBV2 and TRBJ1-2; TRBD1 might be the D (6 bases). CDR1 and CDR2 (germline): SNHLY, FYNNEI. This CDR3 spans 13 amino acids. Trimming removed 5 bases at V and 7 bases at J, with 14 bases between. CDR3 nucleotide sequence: TGTGCCAGCAGTCCAGGACAGTCGTCTGGCTACACCTTC. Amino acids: CASSPGQSSGYTF.

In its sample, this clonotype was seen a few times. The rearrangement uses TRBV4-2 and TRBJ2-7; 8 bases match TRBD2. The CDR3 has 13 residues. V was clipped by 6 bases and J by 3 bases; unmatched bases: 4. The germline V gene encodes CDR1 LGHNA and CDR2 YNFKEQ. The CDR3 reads CASRKTSDYEQYF. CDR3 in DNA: TGTGCCAGCAGAAAGACTAGCGACTACGAGCAGTACTTC.

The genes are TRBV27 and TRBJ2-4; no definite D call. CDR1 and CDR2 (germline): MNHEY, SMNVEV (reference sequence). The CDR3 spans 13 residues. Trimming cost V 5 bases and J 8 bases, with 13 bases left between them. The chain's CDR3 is CASSGIAEHIQYF. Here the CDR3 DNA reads TGTGCCAGCAGTGGAATAGCTGAACACATTCAGTACTTC.

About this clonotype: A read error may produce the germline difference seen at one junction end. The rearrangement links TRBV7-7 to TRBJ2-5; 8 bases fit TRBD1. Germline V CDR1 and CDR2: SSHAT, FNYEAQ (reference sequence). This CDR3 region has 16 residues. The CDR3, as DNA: TGTGCTAGCAGCTTTGGCGGGACAGGCTACCAAGAGACCCAGTACTTC. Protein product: CASSFGGTGYQETQYF.

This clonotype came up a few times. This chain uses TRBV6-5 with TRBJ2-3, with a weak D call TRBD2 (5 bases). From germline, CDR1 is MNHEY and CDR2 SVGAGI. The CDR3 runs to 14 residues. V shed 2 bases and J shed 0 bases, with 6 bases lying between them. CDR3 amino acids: CASSYLASTDTQYF. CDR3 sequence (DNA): TGTGCCAGCAGTTACCTAGCTAGCACAGATACGCAGTATTTT.

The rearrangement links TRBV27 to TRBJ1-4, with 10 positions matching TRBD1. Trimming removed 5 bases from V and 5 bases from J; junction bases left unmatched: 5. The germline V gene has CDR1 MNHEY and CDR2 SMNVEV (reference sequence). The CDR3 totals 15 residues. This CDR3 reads CASSNRQGANEKLFF. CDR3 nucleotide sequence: TGTGCCAGCAGTAACCGACAGGGGGCGAATGAAAAACTGTTTTTT.

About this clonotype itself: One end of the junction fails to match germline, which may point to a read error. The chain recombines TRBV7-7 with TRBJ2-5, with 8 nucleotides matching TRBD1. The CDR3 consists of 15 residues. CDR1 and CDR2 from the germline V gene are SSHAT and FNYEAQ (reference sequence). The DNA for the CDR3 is TGTGCTAGCAGCCAGAGGACAGGGATACAAGAGACCCAGTACTTC. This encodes CASSQRTGIQETQYF. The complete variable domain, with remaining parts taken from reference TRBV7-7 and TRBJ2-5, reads GAGVSQSPRYKVTKRGQDVTLRCDPISSHATLYWYQQALGQGPEFLTYFNYEAQPDKSGLPSDRFSAERPEGSISTLTIQRTEQRDSAMYRCASSQRTGIQETQYFGPGTRLLVL.

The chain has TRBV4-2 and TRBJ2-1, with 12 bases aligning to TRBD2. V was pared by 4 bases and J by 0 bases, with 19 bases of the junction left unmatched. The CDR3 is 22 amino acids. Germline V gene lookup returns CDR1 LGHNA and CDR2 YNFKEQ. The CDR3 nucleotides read TGTGCCAGCAGCCCCCAAGATAGGGCTAGCGGGAGGGCCGAGGGCTCCTACAATGAGCAGTTCTTC. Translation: CASSPQDRASGRAEGSYNEQFF.

This CDR3 is CATSRGFGANVLTF. The CDR3, as DNA: TGTGCCACCAGCAGAGGATTTGGGGCCAACGTCCTGACTTTC. The chain combines TRBV15 with TRBJ2-6, with D unclear. Germline-derived CDR1 and CDR2 are LNHNV and YYDKDF (reference sequence). V lost 1 base, J lost 3 bases, and 4 bases lay in between. The CDR3 contains 14 residues.

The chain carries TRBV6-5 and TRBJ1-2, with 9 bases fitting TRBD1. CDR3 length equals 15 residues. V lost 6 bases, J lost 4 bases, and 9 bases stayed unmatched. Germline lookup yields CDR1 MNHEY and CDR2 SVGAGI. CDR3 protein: CASRKGQGGFYGYTF. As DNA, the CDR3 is TGTGCCAGCAGGAAGGGACAGGGCGGTTTCTATGGCTACACCTTC.

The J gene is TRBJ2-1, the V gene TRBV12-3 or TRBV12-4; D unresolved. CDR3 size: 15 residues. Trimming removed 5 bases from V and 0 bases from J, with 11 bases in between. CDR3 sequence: CASSAVLSSYNEQFF. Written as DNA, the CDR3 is TGTGCCAGCAGTGCGGTCTTGAGCTCCTACAATGAGCAGTTCTTC.

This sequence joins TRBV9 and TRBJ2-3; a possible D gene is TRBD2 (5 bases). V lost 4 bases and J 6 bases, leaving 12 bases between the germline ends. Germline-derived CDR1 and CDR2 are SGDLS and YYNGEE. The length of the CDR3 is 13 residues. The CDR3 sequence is CASSPGYGDTQYF. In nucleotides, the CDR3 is TGTGCCAGCAGCCCGGGGTATGGGGATACGCAGTATTTT.

The CDR3 reads CASSWRGVNQETQYF. The CDR3 nucleotides are TGCGCCAGCAGCTGGCGAGGGGTCAACCAAGAGACCCAGTACTTC. The rearrangement joins TRBV5-1 to TRBJ2-5; TRBD1 or TRBD2 may be the D gene (5 bases each). Germline CDR1 SGHRS, CDR2 YFSETQ. The CDR3 totals 15 residues. The V and J ends lost 3 bases and 0 bases respectively, with 12 bases between them. Using reference TRBV5-1 and TRBJ2-5 for the parts outside the CDR3, the full variable domain is KAGVTQTPRYLIKTRGQQVTLSCSPISGHRSVSWYQQTPGQGLQFLFEYFSETQRNKGNFPGRFSGRQFSNSRSEMNVSTLELGDSALYLCASSWRGVNQETQYFGPGTRLLVL.